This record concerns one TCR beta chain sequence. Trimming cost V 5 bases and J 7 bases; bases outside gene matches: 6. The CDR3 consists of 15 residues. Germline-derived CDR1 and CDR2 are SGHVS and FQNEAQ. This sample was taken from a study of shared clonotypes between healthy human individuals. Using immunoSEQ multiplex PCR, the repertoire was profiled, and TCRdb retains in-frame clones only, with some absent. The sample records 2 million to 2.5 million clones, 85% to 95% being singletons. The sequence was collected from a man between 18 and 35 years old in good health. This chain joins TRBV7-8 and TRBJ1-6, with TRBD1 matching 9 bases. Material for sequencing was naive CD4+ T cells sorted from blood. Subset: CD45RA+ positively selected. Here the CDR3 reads CASSPPGTGNSPLHF. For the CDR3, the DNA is TGTGCCAGCAGCCCCCCGGGGACAGGGAATTCACCCCTCCACTTT.